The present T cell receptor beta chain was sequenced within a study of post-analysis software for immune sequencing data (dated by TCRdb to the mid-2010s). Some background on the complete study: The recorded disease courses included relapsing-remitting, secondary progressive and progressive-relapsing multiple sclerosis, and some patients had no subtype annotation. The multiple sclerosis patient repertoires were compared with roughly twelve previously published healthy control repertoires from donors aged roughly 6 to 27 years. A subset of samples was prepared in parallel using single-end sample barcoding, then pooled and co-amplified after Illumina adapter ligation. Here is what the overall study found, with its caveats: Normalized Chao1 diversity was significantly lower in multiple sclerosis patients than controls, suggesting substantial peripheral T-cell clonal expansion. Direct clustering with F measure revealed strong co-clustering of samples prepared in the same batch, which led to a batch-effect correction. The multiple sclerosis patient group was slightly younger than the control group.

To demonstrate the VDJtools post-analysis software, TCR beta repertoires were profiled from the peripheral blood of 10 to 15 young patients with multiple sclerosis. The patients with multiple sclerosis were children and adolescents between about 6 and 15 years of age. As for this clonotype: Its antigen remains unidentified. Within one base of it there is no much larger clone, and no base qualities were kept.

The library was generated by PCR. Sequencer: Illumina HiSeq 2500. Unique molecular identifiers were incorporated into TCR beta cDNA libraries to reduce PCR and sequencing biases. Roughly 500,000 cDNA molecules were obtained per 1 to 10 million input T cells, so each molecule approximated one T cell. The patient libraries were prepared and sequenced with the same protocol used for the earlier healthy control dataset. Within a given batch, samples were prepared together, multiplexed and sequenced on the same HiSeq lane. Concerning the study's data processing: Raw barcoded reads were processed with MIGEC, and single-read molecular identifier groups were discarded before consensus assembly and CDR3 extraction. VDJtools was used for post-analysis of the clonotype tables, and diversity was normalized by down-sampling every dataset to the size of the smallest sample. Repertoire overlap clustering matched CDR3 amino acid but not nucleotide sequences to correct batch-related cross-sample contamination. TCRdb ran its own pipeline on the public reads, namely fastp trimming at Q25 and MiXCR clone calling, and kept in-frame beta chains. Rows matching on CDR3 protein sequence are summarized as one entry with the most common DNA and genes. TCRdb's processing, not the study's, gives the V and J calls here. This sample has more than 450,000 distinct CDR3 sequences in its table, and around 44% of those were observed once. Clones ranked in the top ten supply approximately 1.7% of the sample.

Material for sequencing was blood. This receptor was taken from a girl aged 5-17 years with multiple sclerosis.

Here the CDR3 is given as CASSPSGGTGASEQYF. The DNA reads as follows: TGTGCCAGCAGCCCATCAGGTGGGACAGGGGCTTCCGAGCAGTACTTC. The sequence is built from TRBV4-2 and TRBJ2-7, and 10 junctional nucleotides match TRBD1. The CDR1 and CDR2 encoded by the germline V gene are LGHNA and YNFKEQ. The CDR3 sequence holds 16 residues, the cysteine and phenylalanine included. The sequence is cut down to CDR3 DNA, 48 bases in frame from base 1. From V the trimming removes 4 bases and from J it removes 6 bases, while the gene matches leave 12 bases of the junction unaccounted for.